This record concerns one T cell receptor (beta chain) sequence. The data were obtained in a study of shared clonotypes between healthy human individuals. The method was immunoSEQ multiplex PCR; TCRdb's version includes in-frame clones alone and lacks a portion of them. Among about 2,500,000 clones listed, more than 80% were seen once. The germline V gene encodes CDR1 SGHRS and CDR2 YFSETQ. V lost 0 bases and J lost 3, with 10 bases in between. This CDR3 region has 14 residues. This clonotype was obtained from a young man in good health. Sequenced input: naive CD4+ T cells sorted from blood. The sample's subset: CD45RA+ positively selected. The chain combines TRBV5-1 with TRBJ2-7; the D is unclear. CDR3 in amino acids: CASSLEASNYEQYF. As DNA, the CDR3 is TGCGCCAGCAGCTTGGAGGCCAGCAACTACGAGCAGTACTTC.